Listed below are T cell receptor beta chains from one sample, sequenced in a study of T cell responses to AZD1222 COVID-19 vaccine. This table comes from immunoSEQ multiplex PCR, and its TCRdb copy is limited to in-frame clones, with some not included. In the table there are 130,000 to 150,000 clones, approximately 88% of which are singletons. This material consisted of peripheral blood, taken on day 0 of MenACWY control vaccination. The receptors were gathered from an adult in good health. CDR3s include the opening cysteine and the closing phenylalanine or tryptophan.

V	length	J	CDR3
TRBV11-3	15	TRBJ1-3	CASSPRAVSGNTIYF
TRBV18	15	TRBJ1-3	CASSPNPISGNTIYF
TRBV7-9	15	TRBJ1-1	CASSSVQGGGTEAFF
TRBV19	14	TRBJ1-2	CASSLGNWAYGYTF
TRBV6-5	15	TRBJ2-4	CASTRGTSGKNIQYF
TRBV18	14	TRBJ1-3	CASSVFSSGNTIYF
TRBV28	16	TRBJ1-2	CASSLRARALAYGYTF
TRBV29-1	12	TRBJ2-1	CSGRGQGNEQFF
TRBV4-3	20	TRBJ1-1	CASSQEWGKVVPGMNTEAFF
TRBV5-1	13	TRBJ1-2	CASSSPDRVGYTF
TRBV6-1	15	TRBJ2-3	CASRVAGGPTDTQYF
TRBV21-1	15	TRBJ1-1	CASSKRSDKNTEAFF
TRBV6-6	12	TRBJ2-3	CASRGATDTQYF
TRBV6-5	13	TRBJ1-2	CASSRTAVSGYTF
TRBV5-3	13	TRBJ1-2	CARSLPLLLGYTF
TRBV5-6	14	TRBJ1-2	CASSLSRTNFGYTF
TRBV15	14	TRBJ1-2	CATSRDPGNYGYTF
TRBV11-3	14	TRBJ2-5	CASSLGLAEETQYF
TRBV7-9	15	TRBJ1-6	CATAVPGGALSPLHF
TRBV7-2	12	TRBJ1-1	CASSPGTLEAFF
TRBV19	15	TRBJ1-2	CASSIGRTARGGYTF
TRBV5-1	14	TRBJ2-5	CASSSGTAQETQYF
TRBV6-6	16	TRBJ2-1	CASSYALAGGVNEQFF
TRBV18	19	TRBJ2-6	CASSPLRGTESSGANVLTF
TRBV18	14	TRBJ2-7	CASSRDSLSYEQYF
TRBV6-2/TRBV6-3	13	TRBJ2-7	CASSYLYGYEQYF
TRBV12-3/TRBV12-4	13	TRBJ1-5	CASSGYSNQPQHF
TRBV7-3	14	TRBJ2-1	CASSRGSGDNEQFF
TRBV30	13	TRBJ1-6	CACDRGMGSPLHF
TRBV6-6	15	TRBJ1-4	CASSPWGSTNEKLFF
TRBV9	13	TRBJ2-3	CASSVTGLDTQYF
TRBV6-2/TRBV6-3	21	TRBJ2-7	CASSYSKVQGAATGGPYEQYF
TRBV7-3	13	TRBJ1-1	CASRTGPNTEAFF
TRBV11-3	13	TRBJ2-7	CASSFGQTYEQYF
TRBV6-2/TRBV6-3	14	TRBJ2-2	CASSFSTSSGELFF
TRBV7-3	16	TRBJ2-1	CASSLETSGDYNEQFF
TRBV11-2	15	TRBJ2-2	CASSSTSGSAGELFF
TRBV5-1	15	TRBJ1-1	CASSWAEDLSTEAFF
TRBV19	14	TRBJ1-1	CASLGWEASTEAFF
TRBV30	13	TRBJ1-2	CAQTTQVYYGYTF
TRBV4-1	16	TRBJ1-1	CASSQWVAGRYTEAFF
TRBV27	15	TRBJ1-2	CASSLSWQGHYGYTF
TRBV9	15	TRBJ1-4	CASSDDSATNEKLFF
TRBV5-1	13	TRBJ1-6	CASSLDPSGPLHF